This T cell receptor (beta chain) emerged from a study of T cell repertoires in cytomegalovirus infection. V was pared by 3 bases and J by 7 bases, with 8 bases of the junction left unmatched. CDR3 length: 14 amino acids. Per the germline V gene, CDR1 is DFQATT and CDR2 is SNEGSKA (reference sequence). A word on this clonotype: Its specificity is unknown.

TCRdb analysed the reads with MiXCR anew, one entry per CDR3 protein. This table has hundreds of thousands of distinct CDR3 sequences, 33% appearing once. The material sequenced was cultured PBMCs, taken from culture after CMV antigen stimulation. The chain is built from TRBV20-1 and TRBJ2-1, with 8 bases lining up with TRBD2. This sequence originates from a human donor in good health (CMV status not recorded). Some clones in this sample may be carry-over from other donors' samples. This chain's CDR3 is CSARKAGVFNEQFF. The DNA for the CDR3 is TGCAGTGCTAGGAAAGCGGGAGTTTTTAATGAGCAGTTCTTC.